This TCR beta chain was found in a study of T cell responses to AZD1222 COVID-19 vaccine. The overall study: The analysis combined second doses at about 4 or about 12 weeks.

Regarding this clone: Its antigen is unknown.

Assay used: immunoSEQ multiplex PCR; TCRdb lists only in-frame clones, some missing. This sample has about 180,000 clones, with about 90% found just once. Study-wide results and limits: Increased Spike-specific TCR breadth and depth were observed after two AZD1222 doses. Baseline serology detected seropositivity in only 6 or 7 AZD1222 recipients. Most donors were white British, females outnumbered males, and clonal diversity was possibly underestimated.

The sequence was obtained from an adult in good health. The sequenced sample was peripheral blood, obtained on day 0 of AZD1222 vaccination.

In nucleotides, the CDR3 is TGTGCCAGTAGTATAGGAGGCCAAAACAATTCACCCCTCCACTTT. Amino acid sequence: CASSIGGQNNSPLHF. This sequence joins TRBV19 and TRBJ1-6; D is uncertain. Germline CDR1 reads LNHDA; CDR2 reads SQIVND (reference sequence). The ends were cut back, 1 base at V and 7 bases at J, with 11 bases in the middle. This CDR3 region has 15 residues.